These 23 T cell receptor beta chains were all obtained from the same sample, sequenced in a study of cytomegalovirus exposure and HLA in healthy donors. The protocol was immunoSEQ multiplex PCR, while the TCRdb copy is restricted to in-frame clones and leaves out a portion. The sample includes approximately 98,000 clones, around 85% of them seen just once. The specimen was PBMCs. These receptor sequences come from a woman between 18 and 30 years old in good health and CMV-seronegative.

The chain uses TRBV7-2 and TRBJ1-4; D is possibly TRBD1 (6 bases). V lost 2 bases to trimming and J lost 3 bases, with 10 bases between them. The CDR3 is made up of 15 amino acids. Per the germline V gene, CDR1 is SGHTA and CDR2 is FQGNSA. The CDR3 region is CASSLRPGANEKLFF. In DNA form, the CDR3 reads TGTGCCAGCAGCTTACGCCCAGGGGCTAATGAAAAACTGTTTTTT.

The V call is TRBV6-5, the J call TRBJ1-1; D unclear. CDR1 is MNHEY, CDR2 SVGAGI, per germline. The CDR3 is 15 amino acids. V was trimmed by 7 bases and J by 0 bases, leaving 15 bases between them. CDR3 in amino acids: CASTSGRAMNTEAFF. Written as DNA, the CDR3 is TGTGCCAGCACCTCCGGGAGGGCAATGAACACTGAAGCTTTCTTT.

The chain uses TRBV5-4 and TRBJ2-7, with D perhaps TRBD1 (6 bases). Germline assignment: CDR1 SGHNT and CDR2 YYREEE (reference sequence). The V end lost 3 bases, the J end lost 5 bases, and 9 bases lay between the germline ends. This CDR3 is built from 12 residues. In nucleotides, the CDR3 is TGTGCCAGCAGCTCCAACAGGGACGAGCAGTACTTC. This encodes CASSSNRDEQYF. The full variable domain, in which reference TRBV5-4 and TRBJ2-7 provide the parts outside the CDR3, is ETGVTQSPTHLIKTRGQQVTLRCSSQSGHNTVSWYQQALGQGPQFIFQYYREEENGRGNFPPRFSGLQFPNYSSELNVNALELDDSALYLCASSSNRDEQYFGPGTRLTVT.

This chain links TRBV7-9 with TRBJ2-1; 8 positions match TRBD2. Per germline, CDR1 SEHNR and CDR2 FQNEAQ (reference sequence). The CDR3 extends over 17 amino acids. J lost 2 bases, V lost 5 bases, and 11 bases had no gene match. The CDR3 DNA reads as TGTGCCAGCAGCCCTCAAGAGGCGGGGGGACCCTACAATGAGCAGTTCTTC. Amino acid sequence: CASSPQEAGGPYNEQFF.

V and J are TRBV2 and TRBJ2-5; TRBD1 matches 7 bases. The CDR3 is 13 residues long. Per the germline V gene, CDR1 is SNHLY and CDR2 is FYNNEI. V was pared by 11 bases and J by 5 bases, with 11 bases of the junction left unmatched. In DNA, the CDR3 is TGTGCCGGTGGGGCAGGGGGTTTGGAGACCCAGTACTTC. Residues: CAGGAGGLETQYF.

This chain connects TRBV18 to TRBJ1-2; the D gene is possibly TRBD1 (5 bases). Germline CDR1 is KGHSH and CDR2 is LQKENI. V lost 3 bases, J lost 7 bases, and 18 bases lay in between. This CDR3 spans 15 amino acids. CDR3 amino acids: CASSPHPRDPSGYTF. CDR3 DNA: TGTGCCAGCTCACCCCACCCCAGGGATCCCTCTGGCTACACCTTC.

The CDR3 sequence is CASRTGFTNSYEQYF. CDR3 bases: TGTGCCAGCAGGACAGGGTTCACAAACTCCTACGAGCAGTACTTC. The chain recombines TRBV5-5 with TRBJ2-7; 7 positions match TRBD1. The CDR3 totals 15 residues. Germline loops: CDR1 SGHKS, CDR2 YYEKEE (reference sequence). With 5 bases clipped from V and 0 bases from J, the junction kept 8 bases outside the gene matches.

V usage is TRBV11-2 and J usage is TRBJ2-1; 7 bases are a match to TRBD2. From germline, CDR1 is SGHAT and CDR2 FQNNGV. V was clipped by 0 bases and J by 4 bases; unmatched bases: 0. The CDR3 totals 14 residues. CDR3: CASSLELAYNEQFF. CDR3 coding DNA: TGTGCCAGCAGCTTAGAACTAGCGTACAATGAGCAGTTCTTC.

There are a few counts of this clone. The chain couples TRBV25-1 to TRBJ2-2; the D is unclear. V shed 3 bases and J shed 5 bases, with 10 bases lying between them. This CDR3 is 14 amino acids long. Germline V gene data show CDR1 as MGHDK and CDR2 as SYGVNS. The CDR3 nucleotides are TGTGCCAGCAGTGATCCTGTAGCAACCGGGGAGCTGTTTTTT. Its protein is CASSDPVATGELFF.

CDR3 nucleotide sequence: TGTGCCAGCAGCCCGTTAGCGGGGGCCAATAAGCAGTACTTC. Protein product: CASSPLAGANKQYF. The genes are TRBV7-9 and TRBJ2-7; 9 nucleotides match TRBD2. The CDR3 runs 14 residues. Germline CDR1 SEHNR, CDR2 FQNEAQ (reference sequence). Trimming took 5 bases from V and 8 from J; bases not matched to a gene: 10.

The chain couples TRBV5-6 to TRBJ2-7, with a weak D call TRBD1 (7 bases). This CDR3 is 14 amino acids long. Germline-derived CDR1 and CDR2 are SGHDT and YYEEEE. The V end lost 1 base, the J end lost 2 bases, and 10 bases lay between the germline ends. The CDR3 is CASSLSRGAYEQYF. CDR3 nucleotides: TGTGCCAGCAGCTTGTCCAGGGGGGCCTACGAGCAGTACTTC.

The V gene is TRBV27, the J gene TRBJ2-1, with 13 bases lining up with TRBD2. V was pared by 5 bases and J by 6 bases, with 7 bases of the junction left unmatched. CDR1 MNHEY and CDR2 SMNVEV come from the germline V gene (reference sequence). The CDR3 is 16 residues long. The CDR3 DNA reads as TGTGCCAGCAGTCTCTTCGGACTAGCGGGGGCCAATGAGCAGTTCTTC. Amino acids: CASSLFGLAGANEQFF.

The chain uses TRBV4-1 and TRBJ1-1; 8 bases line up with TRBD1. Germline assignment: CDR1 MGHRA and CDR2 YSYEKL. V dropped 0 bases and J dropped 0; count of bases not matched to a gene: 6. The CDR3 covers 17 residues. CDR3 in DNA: TGCGCCAGCAGCCAAGAACGGCAGGGGGCGGTGAACACTGAAGCTTTCTTT. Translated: CASSQERQGAVNTEAFF.

CDR3 sequence reads: CASSLGGHPGEQYF. The CDR3 nucleotides are TGTGCCAGCAGCTTGGGGGGACACCCGGGAGAGCAGTACTTC. The chain links TRBV5-4 to TRBJ2-7, with D tentatively TRBD1 (6 bases). The CDR3 covers 14 residues. Looked up from germline, CDR1 is SGHNT and CDR2 is YYREEE (reference sequence). The V and J ends lost 0 bases and 7 bases respectively, with 14 bases between them.

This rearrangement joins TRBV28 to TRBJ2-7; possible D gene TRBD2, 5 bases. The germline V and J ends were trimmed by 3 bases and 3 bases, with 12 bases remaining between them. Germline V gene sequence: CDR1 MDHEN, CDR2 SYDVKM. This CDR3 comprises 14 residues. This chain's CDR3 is CASSFRGQRYEQYF. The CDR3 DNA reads TGTGCCAGCAGTTTTAGAGGGCAGCGCTACGAGCAGTACTTC.

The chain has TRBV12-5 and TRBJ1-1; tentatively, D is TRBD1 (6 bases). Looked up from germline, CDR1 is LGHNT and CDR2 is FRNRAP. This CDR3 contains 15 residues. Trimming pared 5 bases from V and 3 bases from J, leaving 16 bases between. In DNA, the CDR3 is TGTGCTAGTGGTCCCCCTCAGGGGTGGTACACTGAAGCTTTCTTT. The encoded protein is CASGPPQGWYTEAFF.

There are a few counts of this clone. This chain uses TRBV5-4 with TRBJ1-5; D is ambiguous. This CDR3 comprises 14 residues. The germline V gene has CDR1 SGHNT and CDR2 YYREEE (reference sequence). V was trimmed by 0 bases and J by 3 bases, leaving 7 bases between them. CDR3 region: CASSLVADNQPQHF. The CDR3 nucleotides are TGTGCCAGCAGCTTGGTGGCCGACAATCAGCCCCAGCATTTT.

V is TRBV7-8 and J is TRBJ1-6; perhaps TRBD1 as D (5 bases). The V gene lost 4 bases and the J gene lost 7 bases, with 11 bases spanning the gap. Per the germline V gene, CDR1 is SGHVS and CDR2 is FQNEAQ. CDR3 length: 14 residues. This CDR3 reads CASSSQGLNSPLHF. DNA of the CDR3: TGTGCCAGCAGCTCGCAGGGTTTAAATTCACCCCTCCACTTT.

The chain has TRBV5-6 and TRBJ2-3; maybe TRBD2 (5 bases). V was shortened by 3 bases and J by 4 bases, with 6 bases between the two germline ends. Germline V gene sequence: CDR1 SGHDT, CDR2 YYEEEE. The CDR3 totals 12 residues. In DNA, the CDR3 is TGTGCCAGCAGCTGGGGAGCAGATACGCAGTATTTT. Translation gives CASSWGADTQYF.

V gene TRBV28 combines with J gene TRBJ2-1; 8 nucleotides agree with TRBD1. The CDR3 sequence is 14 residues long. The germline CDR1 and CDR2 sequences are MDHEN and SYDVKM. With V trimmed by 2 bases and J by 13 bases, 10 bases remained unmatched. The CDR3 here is CASSLEFPGGSQFF. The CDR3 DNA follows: TGTGCCAGCAGTTTAGAATTTCCAGGGGGCAGTCAGTTCTTC.

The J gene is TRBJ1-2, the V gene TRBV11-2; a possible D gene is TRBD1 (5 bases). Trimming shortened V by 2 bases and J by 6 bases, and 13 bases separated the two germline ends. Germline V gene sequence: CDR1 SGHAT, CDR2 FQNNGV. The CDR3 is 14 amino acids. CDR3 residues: CASSLSRAMDGYTF. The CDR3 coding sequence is TGTGCCAGCAGCTTAAGCAGGGCAATGGATGGCTACACCTTC. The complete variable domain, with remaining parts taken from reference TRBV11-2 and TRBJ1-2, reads EAGVAQSPRYKIIEKRQSVAFWCNPISGHATLYWYQQILGQGPKLLIQFQNNGVVDDSQLPKDRFSAERLKGVDSTLKIQPAKLEDSAVYLCASSLSRAMDGYTFGSGTRLTVV.

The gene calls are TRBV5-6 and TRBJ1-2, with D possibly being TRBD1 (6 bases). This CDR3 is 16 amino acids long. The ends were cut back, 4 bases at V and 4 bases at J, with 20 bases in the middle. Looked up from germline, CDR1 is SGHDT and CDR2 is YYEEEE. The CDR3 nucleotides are TGTGCCAGCAGCCTTGACCCGACAGGTCTCCTCTATGGCTACACCTTC. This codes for CASSLDPTGLLYGYTF.

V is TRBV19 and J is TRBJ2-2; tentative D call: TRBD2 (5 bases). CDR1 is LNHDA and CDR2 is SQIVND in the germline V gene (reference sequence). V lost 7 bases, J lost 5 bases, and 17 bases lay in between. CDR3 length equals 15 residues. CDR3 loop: CASKTHQGGTGELFF. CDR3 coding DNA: TGTGCCAGTAAGACACACCAAGGCGGGACCGGGGAGCTGTTTTTT.